These 25 T cell receptor beta chains were sequenced from one sample in a study of yellow fever vaccine responses in identical twins. Via MiXCR, TCRdb re-called the RT-PCR reads, giving one row per CDR3 protein. The sample carries about 19,000 distinct CDR3 sequences, about two thirds recorded once. The material was T cells from blood (PBMCs), unsorted or a sorted subset (not recorded which), obtained before or after yellow fever vaccination (not recorded which). The receptors were gathered from a woman aged 18-30 years who received the yellow fever vaccine.

This clonotype was counted a single time. V is TRBV20-1 and J is TRBJ2-3, with unresolved D. Trimming removed 2 bases from V and 2 bases from J, with 11 bases in between. Germline CDR1 reads DFQATT; CDR2 reads SNEGSKA (reference sequence). The length of the CDR3 is 14 residues. CDR3 sequence reads: CSARITELTDTQYF. In nucleotides, the CDR3 is TGCAGTGCTAGAATCACAGAACTCACAGATACGCAGTATTTT.

This clonotype was seen only a few times. The chain links TRBV18 to TRBJ2-1; 7 nucleotides agree with TRBD2. Looked up from germline, CDR1 is KGHSH and CDR2 is LQKENI. The CDR3 runs to 15 residues. J gave up 7 bases and V 2 bases, and 8 bases lay outside the gene matches. CDR3 nucleotides: TGTGCCAGCTCACCAGTCGGGCTAGCGGCTAATGAGCAGTTCTTC. Protein sequence: CASSPVGLAANEQFF.

The chain uses TRBV23-1 and TRBJ1-2; D unclear. TRBV23-1 is known as an ORF, though its function is uncertain. This CDR3 has 12 amino acids. V gave up 10 bases and J gave up 0 bases, with 9 bases separating them. The CDR3 DNA is TGCGCCAAACCGAGGCCTAACTATGGCTACACCTTC. Protein product: CAKPRPNYGYTF.

This chain uses TRBV21-1 with TRBJ1-5; TRBD1 was called by the table and not checked on the DNA. TRBV21-1 is recorded as a pseudogene. This CDR3 has 17 residues. This CDR3 is CASSGGTFIFSNQPQHF. In nucleotides, the CDR3 is TGTGCCAGCAGCGGGGGGACATTTATATTTAGCAATCAGCCCCAGCATTTT.

V and J are TRBV13 and TRBJ2-2, with 12 bases matching TRBD2. Germline CDR1 reads PRHDT; CDR2 reads FYEKMQ (reference sequence). This CDR3 contains 16 residues. Unmatched junction bases numbered 7, after V lost 5 bases and J lost 6 bases. This CDR3 is CASSRLAGATPGELFF. The DNA of the CDR3 is TGTGCCAGCAGCCGACTAGCGGGGGCAACCCCCGGGGAGCTGTTTTTT.

J is TRBJ2-1 and V is TRBV2; unclear D gene. Trimming pared 6 bases from V and 9 bases from J, leaving 15 bases between. CDR1 and CDR2 (germline): SNHLY, FYNNEI. CDR3 length: 13 amino acids. Written as DNA, the CDR3 is TGTGCCAGCAGCCGAGCCATCAACGGTGAGCAGTTCTTC. Translated, it gives CASSRAINGEQFF.

This clonotype has just a few counts. The chain carries TRBV13 and TRBJ2-1, with a weak D call TRBD1 (5 bases). V lost 7 bases, J lost 3 bases, and 10 bases lay in between. CDR3 length: 13 residues. Germline values: CDR1 PRHDT, CDR2 FYEKMQ (reference sequence). The CDR3 sequence: CASKGEIYNEQFF. In nucleotides, the CDR3 is TGTGCCAGCAAAGGGGAAATCTACAATGAGCAGTTCTTC.

V gene TRBV29-1 combines with J gene TRBJ2-5; D uncertain. Trimming cost V 1 base and J 5 bases, with 8 bases left between them. Germline assignment: CDR1 SQVTM and CDR2 ANQGSEA. The CDR3 is 12 residues long. DNA for the CDR3: TGCAGCGTTGAAGGTTTCAGGGAGACCCAGTACTTC. Translating gives CSVEGFRETQYF.

The chain's CDR3 is CASSVGSPLESSYNEQFF. CDR3 DNA: TGTGCCAGCAGCGTAGGGTCCCCTCTCGAAAGCTCCTACAATGAGCAGTTCTTC. The chain is built from TRBV11-2 and TRBJ2-1; D not resolved. CDR1 and CDR2 (germline): SGHAT, FQNNGV. The CDR3 covers 18 residues. V was clipped by 5 bases and J by 0 bases, with 20 bases between them.

This sequence joins TRBV11-1 and TRBJ2-6, with a weak D call TRBD2 (7 bases). The germline V gene encodes CDR1 SGHAT and CDR2 FQDESV (reference sequence). This CDR3 has 16 residues. V was pared by 3 bases and J by 3 bases, with 12 bases between. The CDR3 loop is CASSFGGPVGANVLTF. The CDR3 nucleotides read TGTGCCAGCAGCTTCGGGGGGCCTGTTGGGGCCAACGTCCTGACTTTC.

The rearrangement uses TRBV14 and TRBJ2-2; tentatively, D is TRBD1 (5 bases). CDR1 and CDR2 (germline): SGHDN, FVKESK. Trimming stripped 0 bases from V and 4 bases from J, with 15 bases between. This CDR3 has 17 residues. This chain's CDR3 is CASSQDYPRVVTGELFF. The CDR3, as DNA: TGTGCCAGCAGCCAAGATTACCCCAGGGTCGTCACCGGGGAGCTGTTTTTT.

The chain couples TRBV14 to TRBJ2-1; 12 bases line up with TRBD2. This CDR3 has 16 residues. CDR1 SGHDN and CDR2 FVKESK come from the germline V gene. The junction had 6 bases not matched to a gene; V was cut back by 4 bases and J by 5 bases. The CDR3 sequence: CASSLLAGGGHNEQFF. The CDR3 nucleotides read TGTGCCAGCAGCCTTCTAGCGGGAGGGGGGCACAATGAGCAGTTCTTC.

This clonotype has more than one count but fewer than ten. The chain is built from TRBV7-9 and TRBJ2-7, with D tentatively TRBD1 or TRBD2 (5 bases each). Germline-derived CDR1 and CDR2 are SEHNR and FQNEAQ (reference sequence). This CDR3 comprises 12 residues. Trimming stripped 5 bases from V and 5 bases from J, with 10 bases between. Here the CDR3 DNA reads TGTGCCAGCAGCCCCGGGGCCCACGAGCAGTACTTC. Protein product: CASSPGAHEQYF. Drawing the rest from reference TRBV7-9 and TRBJ2-7, the complete variable domain is DTGVSQNPRHKITKRGQNVTFRCDPISEHNRLYWYRQTLGQGPEFLTYFQNEAQLEKSRLLSDRFSAERPKGSFSTLEIQRTEQGDSAMYLCASSPGAHEQYFGPGTRLTVT.

The chain recombines TRBV5-1 with TRBJ2-1; D gene unclear. In germline, CDR1 is SGHRS, CDR2 YFSETQ. The CDR3 covers 14 residues. V lost 3 bases and J 4 bases, leaving 11 bases between the germline ends. This CDR3 reads CASSSGSGYNEQFF. DNA for the CDR3: TGCGCCAGCAGCTCCGGCTCCGGTTACAATGAGCAGTTCTTC. Supplemented by reference TRBV5-1 and TRBJ2-1, the full variable domain reads KAGVTQTPRYLIKTRGQQVTLSCSPISGHRSVSWYQQTPGQGLQFLFEYFSETQRNKGNFPGRFSGRQFSNSRSEMNVSTLELGDSALYLCASSSGSGYNEQFFGPGTRLTVL.

The rearrangement uses TRBV25-1 and TRBJ2-7; maybe TRBD1 (6 bases). V lost 7 bases to trimming and J lost 3 bases, with 19 bases between them. The CDR3 length is 15 residues. Germline V gives CDR1 MGHDK, CDR2 SYGVNS. Here the CDR3 reads CASTLDRYDYYEQYF. CDR3 nucleotide sequence: TGTGCCAGCACTCTTGACAGGTACGACTACTACGAGCAGTACTTC.

The chain carries TRBV6-1 and TRBJ2-7, with D perhaps matching TRBD1 (6 bases). Trimming removed 9 bases from V and 3 bases from J, with 9 bases in between. The CDR3 is 11 residues long. CDR1 is MNHNS, CDR2 SASEGT, per germline. DNA for the CDR3: TGTGCCAGTTTCAGGGGCTACGAGCAGTACTTC. This gives the protein CASFRGYEQYF.

V is TRBV18 and J is TRBJ1-2, with D hard to call. Trimming removed 4 bases from V and 6 bases from J, with 6 bases in between. This CDR3 has 11 amino acids. Germline V lookup: CDR1 KGHSH, CDR2 LQKENI. The CDR3 coding sequence is TGTGCCAGCTCACGGGTCGATGGCTACACCTTC. Protein sequence: CASSRVDGYTF.

V gene TRBV5-1 combines with J gene TRBJ1-1; 11 nucleotides align to TRBD1. The V segment lost 2 bases and the J segment 3 bases; nucleotides outside the gene matches: 6. The germline gives CDR1 SGHRS, CDR2 YFSETQ. The CDR3 totals 16 residues. CDR3 region: CASSLRTGGAYTEAFF. CDR3 bases: TGCGCCAGCAGCTTAAGGACAGGGGGCGCGTACACTGAAGCTTTCTTT.

This sequence joins TRBV7-9 and TRBJ2-1; D is unresolved. CDR1 and CDR2 (germline): SEHNR, FQNEAQ (reference sequence). The CDR3 is 13 residues long. With 3 bases removed from V and 5 bases from J, the gap between germline ends came to 8 bases. CDR3 nucleotides: TGTGCCAGCAGCTTTCAGTTTGACAATGAGCAGTTCTTC. It is translated as CASSFQFDNEQFF.

This clonotype showed up just a few times. The chain combines TRBV4-3 with TRBJ2-1, with D maybe TRBD2 (6 bases). Trimming removed 3 bases at V and 0 bases at J, with 18 bases between. The CDR3 covers 18 residues. Per the germline V gene, CDR1 is LGHNA and CDR2 is YSLEER. The CDR3: CASSQSGSLRGSYNEQFF. In DNA, the CDR3 is TGCGCCAGCAGCCAGTCCGGGAGTCTCCGGGGCTCCTACAATGAGCAGTTCTTC.

The chain carries TRBV3-1 and TRBJ2-5; D is undetermined. CDR3 length equals 16 residues. The V end was cut by 4 bases, the J end by 2 bases, with 17 bases between. Per germline, CDR1 LGHDT and CDR2 YNNKEL (reference sequence). CDR3 sequence (DNA): TGTGCCAGCAGCCCTTGGCTGGGCTCAAATCAAGAGACCCAGTACTTC. Translation gives CASSPWLGSNQETQYF.

This clonotype was observed a handful of times. V gene TRBV5-1 combines with J gene TRBJ2-2, with D perhaps TRBD1 (6 bases). Germline V CDR1 and CDR2: SGHRS, YFSETQ. V lost 0 bases, J lost 0 bases, and 6 bases lay in between. The CDR3 spans 15 residues. CDR3 in amino acids: CASSLDRANTGELFF. The CDR3 DNA is TGCGCCAGCAGCTTGGACAGGGCGAACACCGGGGAGCTGTTTTTT.

This chain connects TRBV5-1 to TRBJ1-3; the D gene is possibly TRBD1 (6 bases). This CDR3 has 15 residues. Per the germline V gene, CDR1 is SGHRS and CDR2 is YFSETQ. Trimming left V 0 bases short and J 2 bases short, with 9 bases between. The chain's CDR3 is CASSLGQGTGNTIYF. CDR3 nucleotide sequence: TGCGCCAGCAGCTTGGGCCAGGGGACTGGAAACACCATATATTTT.

V usage is TRBV12-3 or TRBV12-4 and J usage is TRBJ2-3; a possible D gene is TRBD2 (6 bases). The V and J ends lost 4 bases and 6 bases respectively, with 14 bases between them. The CDR3 extends over 14 amino acids. CDR3 protein: CASSSPPAGDTQYF. The CDR3, as DNA: TGTGCCAGCAGTTCCCCTCCTGCGGGGGATACGCAGTATTTT.

This clonotype was observed once. The CDR3 bases are TGTGCCAGCAGCTTAGGGCCAGCCACAGATACGCAGTATTTT. Translating gives CASSLGPATDTQYF. The chain has TRBV7-9 and TRBJ2-3; D call uncertain. CDR1 and CDR2 (germline): SEHNR, FQNEAQ (reference sequence). V lost 1 base to trimming and J lost 2 bases, with 7 bases between them. The CDR3 totals 14 residues.